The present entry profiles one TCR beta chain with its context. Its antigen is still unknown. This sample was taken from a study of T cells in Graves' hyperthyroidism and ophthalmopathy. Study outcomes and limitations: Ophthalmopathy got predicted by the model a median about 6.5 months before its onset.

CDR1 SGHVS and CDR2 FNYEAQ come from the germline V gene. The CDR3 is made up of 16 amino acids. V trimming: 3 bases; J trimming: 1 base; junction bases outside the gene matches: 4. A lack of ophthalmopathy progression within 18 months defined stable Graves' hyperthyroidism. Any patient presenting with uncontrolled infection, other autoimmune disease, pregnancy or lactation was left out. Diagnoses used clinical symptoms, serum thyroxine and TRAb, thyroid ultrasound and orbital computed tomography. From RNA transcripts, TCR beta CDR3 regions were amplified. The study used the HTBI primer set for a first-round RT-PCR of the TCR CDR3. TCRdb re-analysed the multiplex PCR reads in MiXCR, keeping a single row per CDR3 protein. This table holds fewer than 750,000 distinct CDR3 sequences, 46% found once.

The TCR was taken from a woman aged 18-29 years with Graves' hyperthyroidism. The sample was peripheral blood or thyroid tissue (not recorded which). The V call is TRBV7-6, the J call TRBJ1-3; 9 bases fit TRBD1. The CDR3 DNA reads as TGTGCCAGCAGCTTCGGACAGGGGATTTCTGGAAACACCATATATTTT. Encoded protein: CASSFGQGISGNTIYF.